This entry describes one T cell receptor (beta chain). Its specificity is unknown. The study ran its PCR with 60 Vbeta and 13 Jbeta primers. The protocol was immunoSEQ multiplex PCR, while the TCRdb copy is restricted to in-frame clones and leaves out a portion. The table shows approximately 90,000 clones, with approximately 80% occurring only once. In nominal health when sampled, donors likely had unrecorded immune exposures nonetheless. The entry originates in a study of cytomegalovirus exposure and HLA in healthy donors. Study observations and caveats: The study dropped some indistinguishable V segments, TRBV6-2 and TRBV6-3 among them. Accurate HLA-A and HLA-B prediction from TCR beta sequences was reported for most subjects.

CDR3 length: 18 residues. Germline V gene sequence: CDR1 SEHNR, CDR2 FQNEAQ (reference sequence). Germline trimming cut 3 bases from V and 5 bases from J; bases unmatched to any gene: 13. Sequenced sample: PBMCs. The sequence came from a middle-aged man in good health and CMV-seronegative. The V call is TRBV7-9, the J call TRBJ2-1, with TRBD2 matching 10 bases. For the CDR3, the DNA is TGTGCCAGCAGCTTGGCCCTTACTCTAGCGGGGGAGGACAATGAGCAGTTCTTC. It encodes CASSLALTLAGEDNEQFF.